This is a list of T cell receptor beta chains from one sample in a study of shared clonotypes between healthy human individuals. Libraries were prepared by immunoSEQ multiplex PCR; TCRdb keeps only in-frame clonotypes and omits some of them. The data show 1.4 million to 1.5 million clones, roughly 96% seen once. Sequencing was performed on naive CD4+ T cells sorted from blood. Receptors were obtained from a young man in good health. CDR3s include the opening cysteine and the closing phenylalanine or tryptophan. D genes are given only for firm matches. Clone size, where shown, is once, few, many, or a class for clones that have expanded.

>NA|TRBV6-5|TRBJ1-1|TRBD1
CASRGQGSREAFF
TGTGCCAGCAGGGGACAGGGAAGTCGAGAAGCTTTCTTT
>NA|TRBV5-1|TRBJ2-1|TRBD2
CASSLKREGHNEQFF
TGCGCCAGCAGCCTAAAGCGGGAGGGCCATAATGAGCAGTTCTTC
>NA|TRBV5-1|TRBJ2-7|NA
CASTPVRGYEQYF
TGCGCCAGCACGCCCGTGAGGGGGTACGAGCAGTACTTC
>once|TRBV7-2|TRBJ1-5|TRBD1
CASSLGQGYQPQHF
TGTGCCAGCAGCCTGGGACAGGGATATCAGCCCCAGCATTTT
>NA|TRBV27|TRBJ1-2|TRBD1
CASSSRDSHYGYTF
TGTGCCAGCAGTTCCCGGGACAGCCACTATGGCTACACCTTC
>NA|TRBV7-7|TRBJ1-4|NA
CASSPQVGEKLFF
TGTGCTAGCAGCCCACAAGTGGGGGAAAAACTGTTTTTT
>NA|TRBV18|TRBJ2-2|TRBD2
CASSPGLGSGELFF
TGTGCCAGCTCACCGGGACTAGGCTCCGGGGAGCTGTTTTTT
>NA|TRBV5-1|TRBJ1-1|NA
CASSLGEGGTEAFF
TGCGCCAGCAGCTTAGGGGAGGGGGGCACTGAAGCTTTCTTT
>NA|TRBV28|TRBJ1-4|NA
CASSSPGHHEKLFF
TGTGCCAGCAGTTCTCCGGGACACCATGAAAAACTGTTTTTT
>few|TRBV28|TRBJ2-7|TRBD2
CASTEREASYEQYF
TGTGCCAGCACCGAGCGGGAGGCGAGCTACGAGCAGTACTTC
>once|TRBV7-2|TRBJ2-7|NA
CASSRRGGPYEQYF
TGTGCCAGCAGCAGGCGCGGGGGCCCCTACGAGCAGTACTTC
>NA|TRBV4-1|TRBJ1-2|NA
CASSRETLNYGYTF
TGCGCCAGCAGCCGAGAGACCCTCAACTATGGCTACACCTTC
>once|TRBV4-3|TRBJ2-3|NA
CASSQVTADTQYF
TGCGCCAGCAGCCAAGTCACGGCGGATACGCAGTATTTT
>NA|TRBV10-2|TRBJ2-1|NA
CASSSAAEQFF
TGCGCCAGCAGTTCAGCCGCTGAGCAGTTCTTC
>once|TRBV6-5|TRBJ2-7|TRBD1
CASRATGGNYEQYF
TGTGCCAGCAGGGCGACAGGGGGGAACTACGAGCAGTACTTC
>NA|TRBV7-9|TRBJ2-7|NA
CASSPRQVGEQYF
TGTGCCAGCAGCCCGAGACAGGTCGGCGAGCAGTACTTC
>NA|TRBV5-1|TRBJ2-2|TRBD2
CASSSRLAGGPNTGELFF
TGCGCCAGCAGCTCGCGACTAGCGGGAGGGCCGAACACCGGGGAGCTGTTTTTT
>NA|TRBV6-5|TRBJ1-4|NA
CASCKPGQGNEKLFF
TGTGCCAGCTGTAAGCCCGGGCAGGGGAATGAAAAACTGTTTTTT
>NA|TRBV2|TRBJ1-4|NA
CASSEVGATNEKLFF
TGTGCCAGCAGTGAAGTAGGGGCAACTAATGAAAAACTGTTTTTT
>NA|TRBV10-1|TRBJ1-4|TRBD1
CASSDPTGDNEKLFF
TGCGCCAGCAGTGACCCGACAGGGGATAATGAAAAACTGTTTTTT
>NA|TRBV7-9|TRBJ1-3|NA
CASSLGLSGNTIYF
TGTGCCAGCAGCTTAGGGTTGTCCGGAAACACCATATATTTT
>NA|TRBV9|TRBJ2-1|TRBD1
CASSVGLWENRGPYDEQFF
TGTGCCAGCAGCGTAGGCCTTTGGGAAAACAGGGGGCCGTACGATGAGCAGTTCTTC
>once|TRBV19|TRBJ2-7|NA
CASSPRRWGQPYEQYF
TGTGCCAGTAGTCCCCGTAGGTGGGGCCAGCCCTACGAGCAGTACTTC
>NA|TRBV5-4|TRBJ2-3|NA
CASSSIGDTDTQYF
TGTGCCAGCAGCTCCATCGGAGACACAGATACGCAGTATTTT
>NA|TRBV25-1|TRBJ2-2|NA
CASSKLADTGELFF
TGTGCCAGCAGTAAATTAGCGGACACCGGGGAGCTGTTTTTT
>NA|TRBV12-5|TRBJ2-5|NA
CASGPVEGETQYF
TGTGCTAGTGGTCCCGTGGAGGGGGAGACCCAGTACTTC
>NA|TRBV5-1|TRBJ2-5|NA
CASSEGSSGETQYF
TGCGCCAGCAGTGAGGGCTCTTCGGGAGAGACCCAGTACTTC
>NA|TRBV13|TRBJ2-1|NA
CASSSRRGYQSREQFF
TGTGCCAGCAGCTCCCGGAGAGGCTACCAATCCCGGGAGCAGTTCTTC
>NA|TRBV7-2|TRBJ2-7|TRBD2
CASSYTSGSRYEQYF
TGTGCCAGCAGCTACACTAGCGGGAGTAGGTACGAGCAGTACTTC
>NA|TRBV6-1|TRBJ2-3|NA
CASSDTTFGDTQYF
TGTGCCAGCAGTGACACCACGTTCGGGGATACGCAGTATTTT
>NA|TRBV18|TRBJ2-3|NA
CASSPQPLHGFLSTDTQYF
TGTGCCAGCTCACCCCAACCTTTACACGGATTCCTCTCCACAGATACGCAGTATTTT
>NA|TRBV5-1|TRBJ2-7|TRBD2
CASSLRTSGIYEQYF
TGCGCCAGCAGCTTACGGACTAGCGGAATCTACGAGCAGTACTTC
>NA|TRBV18|TRBJ2-1|TRBD2
CASSPMRAGVSYNEQFF
TGTGCCAGCTCCCCCATGAGAGCGGGAGTATCGTACAATGAGCAGTTCTTC
>NA|TRBV2|TRBJ1-5|NA
CATSGQSGNQPQHF
TGTGCCACTTCGGGACAAAGTGGCAATCAGCCCCAGCATTTT
>NA|TRBV19|TRBJ1-1|NA
CASSLLGGGSTEAFF
TGTGCCAGTAGCCTTTTGGGAGGGGGTAGCACTGAAGCTTTCTTT
>NA|TRBV5-1|TRBJ2-5|TRBD1
CASSHGTGQETQYF
TGCGCCAGCAGCCACGGGACAGGGCAGGAGACCCAGTACTTC
>once|TRBV29-1|TRBJ2-1|NA
CSVDKFLGLPNEQFF
TGCAGCGTTGATAAATTTCTGGGCCTGCCCAATGAGCAGTTCTTC
>once|TRBV25-1|TRBJ2-1|TRBD2
CASSIASGNNEQFF
TGTGCCAGCAGCATCGCTAGCGGGAACAATGAGCAGTTCTTC
>NA|TRBV5-1|TRBJ2-7|TRBD2
CASSPRGAGVYEQYF
TGCGCCAGCAGCCCAAGAGGGGCGGGAGTTTACGAGCAGTACTTC
>NA|TRBV18|TRBJ1-3|NA
CASSPKSSGNTIYF
TGTGCCAGCTCACCAAAGAGCTCTGGAAACACCATATATTTT
>NA|TRBV27|TRBJ2-3|NA
CASSLGHPTDTQYF
TGTGCCAGCAGTTTAGGGCACCCCACAGATACGCAGTATTTT
>NA|TRBV6-5|TRBJ1-2|NA
CASSPGGLINYGYTF
TGTGCCAGCAGCCCCGGGGGCCTTATTAACTATGGCTACACCTTC
>NA|TRBV2|TRBJ2-7|NA
CASKRDGTYEQYF
TGTGCCAGCAAACGCGACGGAACCTACGAGCAGTACTTC
>NA|TRBV5-1|TRBJ1-2|NA
CASSFAGSGGYTF
TGCGCCAGCAGCTTCGCAGGCTCTGGGGGCTACACCTTC
>NA|TRBV7-2|TRBJ2-1|TRBD1
CASSSGTGDYNEQFF
TGTGCCAGCAGCTCCGGGACAGGAGATTACAATGAGCAGTTCTTC
>NA|TRBV7-9|TRBJ2-7|NA
CASSPPRIPAKTYEQYF
TGTGCCAGCAGCCCACCTCGAATCCCCGCAAAGACCTACGAGCAGTACTTC
>NA|TRBV2|TRBJ1-3|TRBD1
CASNGQGAAGNTIYF
TGTGCCAGCAATGGACAGGGGGCGGCTGGAAACACCATATATTTT
>NA|TRBV11-3|TRBJ2-1|NA
CASSLMTGGEQFF
TGTGCCAGCAGCTTAATGACCGGGGGTGAGCAGTTCTTC